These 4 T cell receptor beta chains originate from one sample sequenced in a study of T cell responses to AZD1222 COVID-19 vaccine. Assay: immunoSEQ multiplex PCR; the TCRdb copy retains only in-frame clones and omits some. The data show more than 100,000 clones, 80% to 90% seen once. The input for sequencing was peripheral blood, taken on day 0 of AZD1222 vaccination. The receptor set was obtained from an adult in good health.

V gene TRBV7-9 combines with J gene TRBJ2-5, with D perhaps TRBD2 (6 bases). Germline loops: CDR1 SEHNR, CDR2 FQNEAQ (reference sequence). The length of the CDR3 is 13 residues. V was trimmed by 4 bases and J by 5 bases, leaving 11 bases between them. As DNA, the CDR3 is TGTGCCAGCAGCTCTCCGGGGAGGGAGACCCAGTACTTC. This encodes CASSSPGRETQYF.

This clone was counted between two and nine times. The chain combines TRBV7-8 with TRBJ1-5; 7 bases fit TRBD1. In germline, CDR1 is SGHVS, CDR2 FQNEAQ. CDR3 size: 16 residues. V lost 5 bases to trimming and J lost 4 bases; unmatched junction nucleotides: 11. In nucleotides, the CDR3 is TGTGCCAGCAGCCCCCCGGGACAGCGCCGGAATCAGCCCCAGCATTTT. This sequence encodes CASSPPGQRRNQPQHF. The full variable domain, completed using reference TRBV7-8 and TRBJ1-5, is GAGVSQSPRYKVAKRGQDVALRCDPISGHVSLFWYQQALGQGPEFLTYFQNEAQLDKSGLPSDRFFAERPEGSVSTLKIQRTQQEDSAVYLCASSPPGQRRNQPQHFGDGTRLSIL.

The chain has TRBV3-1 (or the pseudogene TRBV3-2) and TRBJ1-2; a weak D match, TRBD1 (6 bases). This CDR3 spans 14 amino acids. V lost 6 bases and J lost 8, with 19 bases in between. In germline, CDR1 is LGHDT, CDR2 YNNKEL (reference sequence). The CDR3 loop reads CASSPQGGYGGYTF. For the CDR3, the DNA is TGTGCCAGCAGTCCTCAAGGGGGTTACGGGGGCTACACCTTC.

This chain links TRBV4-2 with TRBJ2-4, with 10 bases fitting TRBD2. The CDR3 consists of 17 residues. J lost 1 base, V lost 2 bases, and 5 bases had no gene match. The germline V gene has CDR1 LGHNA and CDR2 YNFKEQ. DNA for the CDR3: TGTGCCAGCAGCCAACCGAGGACTAGCGGCGCCAAAAACATTCAGTACTTC. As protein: CASSQPRTSGAKNIQYF.